This TCR beta chain was identified in a study of T cells in Graves' hyperthyroidism and ophthalmopathy. Findings of the study overall: The blood repertoire included most of the expanded thyroid clonotypes above 0.001. A model using 13 V-J features told ophthalmopathy apart from stable hyperthyroidism.

This clonotype was observed a handful of times. Its antigen is unknown. This clone may be a read error of a much larger clone one base away. The CDR3 sequence is 14 residues long. V lost 5 bases to trimming and J lost 4 bases, with 14 bases between them. Germline CDR1 LGHDT, CDR2 YNNKEL (reference sequence). Participants, patients aged 18 to 65, had newly diagnosed hyperthyroidism with a duration under 2 months. Amplified regions were TCR beta CDR3 sequences from RNA transcripts. TCR CDR3 regions were first amplified by RT-PCR with HTBI primers. One entry per CDR3 protein results from TCRdb running MiXCR on the multiplex PCR reads. The data contain 450,000 to 600,000 distinct CDR3 sequences, about 14% of them singletons.

Sequencing was performed on blood. This receptor was identified in a woman in her forties with Graves' hyperthyroidism. The rearrangement joins TRBV3-1 to TRBJ1-2; D is unclear. The DNA for the CDR3 is TGTGCCAGCAGCAAATCGGGCAGGCCCTATGGCTACACCTTC. Translating gives CASSKSGRPYGYTF.